The TCR beta chain described here comes from a study of T cell repertoires in cytomegalovirus infection (dated by TCRdb to between 2018 and 2021). Regarding the study in general: Peptide stimulations targeted recently identified HLA-C-restricted CMV epitopes, whose presentation resists viral immunomodulation, together with well-studied HLA-B-restricted epitopes. Because public TCR beta signatures pointed to carriage of CMV infection together with the matching HLA type, the HLA type of each donor mattered for the analysis. General findings and caveats noted by the study authors: Cumulative frequency of public TCR beta family members discriminated carriers of CMV infection plus the relevant HLA type in this cohort and an independent roughly 350-donor cohort. In the ex vivo response, HLA-C-restricted CMV-specific TCR beta clonotypes were dominant, and in two of eight donors the single most frequent clonotype came from this HLA-C-restricted group.

The sample's treatment or condition label, in plain terms: in vitro stimulation with specific CMV peptide epitopes to enrich CMV-specific T cells. As concerns this clonotype: Its antigen is not yet known. Within one base of it there is no much larger clone, and no base qualities were kept.

Sequencing instrument: Illumina HiSeq 1500. TCRdb itself trimmed the public reads at Q25 with fastp, ran MiXCR and retained productive beta chains. Each entry is one CDR3 protein sequence, shown with its most common DNA and genes. This sample lists approximately 350,000 distinct CDR3 sequences; roughly 34% were detected once. The biggest ten clones account for roughly 13% of the sample. Its CDR3 holds 17 amino acids, cysteine through phenylalanine. The retained sequence is limited to the CDR3, 51 bases, with the frame set at the first base. In the germline V gene, CDR1 corresponds to SGHDN and CDR2 to FVKESK. V and J lose 0 bases and 2 bases, and a span of 15 bases separates them.

Recombination linked TRBV14 to TRBJ2-3, and the D gene may be TRBD1, 5 bases matching. The specimen was cultured PBMCs, collected from culture after CMV antigen stimulation. This TCR was recovered from a human donor in good health (CMV status not recorded). Some clones in this sample may be carry-over from other donors' samples. The CDR3 corresponds to CASSQDLGARDTDTQYF. Here is the DNA: TGTGCCAGCAGCCAAGATCTAGGGGCCCGAGACACAGATACGCAGTATTTT.